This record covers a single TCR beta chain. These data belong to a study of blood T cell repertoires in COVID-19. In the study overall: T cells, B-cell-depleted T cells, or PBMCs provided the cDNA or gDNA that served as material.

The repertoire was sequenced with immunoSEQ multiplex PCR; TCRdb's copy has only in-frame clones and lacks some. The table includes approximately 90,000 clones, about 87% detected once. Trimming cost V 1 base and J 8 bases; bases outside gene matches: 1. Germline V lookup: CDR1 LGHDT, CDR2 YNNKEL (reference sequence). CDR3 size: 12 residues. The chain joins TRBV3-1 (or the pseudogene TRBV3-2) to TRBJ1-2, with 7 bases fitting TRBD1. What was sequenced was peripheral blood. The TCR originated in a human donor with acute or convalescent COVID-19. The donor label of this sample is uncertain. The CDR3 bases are TGTGCCAGCAGCCAAGTAGGGGGCGGCTACACCTTC. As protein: CASSQVGGGYTF.